This section outlines one T cell receptor beta chain sequence together with its context. Amplification of TCR beta CDR3 regions used RNA as the template. The study used the HTBI primer set for a first-round RT-PCR of the TCR CDR3. TCRdb independently ran MiXCR on the multiplex PCR reads; one entry per CDR3 protein. The sample records approximately 510,000 distinct CDR3 sequences, roughly 20% being singletons. The data belong to a study of T cells in Graves' hyperthyroidism and ophthalmopathy. Germline CDR1 reads SGHVS; CDR2 reads FQNEAQ. The CDR3 loop spans 16 amino acids. V dropped 4 bases and J dropped 6; count of bases not matched to a gene: 8. No progression to ophthalmopathy during 18 months of follow-up defined stable disease. Newly diagnosed patients aged 18 to 65 had hyperthyroidism of under 2 months' duration. The diagnoses drew upon clinical symptoms, serum thyroxine and TRAb, thyroid ultrasound and orbital computed tomography.

This chain joins TRBV7-8 and TRBJ1-6; 8 bases are a match to TRBD1. This TCR came from a man younger than 35 with Graves' hyperthyroidism. Sequencing was performed on blood. CDR3: CASSSGQGTVNSPLHF. The CDR3 region has the DNA TGTGCCAGCAGCTCAGGACAGGGAACGGTTAATTCACCCCTCCACTTT. The full variable domain, with the rest looked up from reference TRBV7-8 and TRBJ1-6, is GAGVSQSPRYKVAKRGQDVALRCDPISGHVSLFWYQQALGQGPEFLTYFQNEAQLDKSGLPSDRFFAERPEGSVSTLKIQRTQQEDSAVYLCASSSGQGTVNSPLHFGNGTRLTVT.